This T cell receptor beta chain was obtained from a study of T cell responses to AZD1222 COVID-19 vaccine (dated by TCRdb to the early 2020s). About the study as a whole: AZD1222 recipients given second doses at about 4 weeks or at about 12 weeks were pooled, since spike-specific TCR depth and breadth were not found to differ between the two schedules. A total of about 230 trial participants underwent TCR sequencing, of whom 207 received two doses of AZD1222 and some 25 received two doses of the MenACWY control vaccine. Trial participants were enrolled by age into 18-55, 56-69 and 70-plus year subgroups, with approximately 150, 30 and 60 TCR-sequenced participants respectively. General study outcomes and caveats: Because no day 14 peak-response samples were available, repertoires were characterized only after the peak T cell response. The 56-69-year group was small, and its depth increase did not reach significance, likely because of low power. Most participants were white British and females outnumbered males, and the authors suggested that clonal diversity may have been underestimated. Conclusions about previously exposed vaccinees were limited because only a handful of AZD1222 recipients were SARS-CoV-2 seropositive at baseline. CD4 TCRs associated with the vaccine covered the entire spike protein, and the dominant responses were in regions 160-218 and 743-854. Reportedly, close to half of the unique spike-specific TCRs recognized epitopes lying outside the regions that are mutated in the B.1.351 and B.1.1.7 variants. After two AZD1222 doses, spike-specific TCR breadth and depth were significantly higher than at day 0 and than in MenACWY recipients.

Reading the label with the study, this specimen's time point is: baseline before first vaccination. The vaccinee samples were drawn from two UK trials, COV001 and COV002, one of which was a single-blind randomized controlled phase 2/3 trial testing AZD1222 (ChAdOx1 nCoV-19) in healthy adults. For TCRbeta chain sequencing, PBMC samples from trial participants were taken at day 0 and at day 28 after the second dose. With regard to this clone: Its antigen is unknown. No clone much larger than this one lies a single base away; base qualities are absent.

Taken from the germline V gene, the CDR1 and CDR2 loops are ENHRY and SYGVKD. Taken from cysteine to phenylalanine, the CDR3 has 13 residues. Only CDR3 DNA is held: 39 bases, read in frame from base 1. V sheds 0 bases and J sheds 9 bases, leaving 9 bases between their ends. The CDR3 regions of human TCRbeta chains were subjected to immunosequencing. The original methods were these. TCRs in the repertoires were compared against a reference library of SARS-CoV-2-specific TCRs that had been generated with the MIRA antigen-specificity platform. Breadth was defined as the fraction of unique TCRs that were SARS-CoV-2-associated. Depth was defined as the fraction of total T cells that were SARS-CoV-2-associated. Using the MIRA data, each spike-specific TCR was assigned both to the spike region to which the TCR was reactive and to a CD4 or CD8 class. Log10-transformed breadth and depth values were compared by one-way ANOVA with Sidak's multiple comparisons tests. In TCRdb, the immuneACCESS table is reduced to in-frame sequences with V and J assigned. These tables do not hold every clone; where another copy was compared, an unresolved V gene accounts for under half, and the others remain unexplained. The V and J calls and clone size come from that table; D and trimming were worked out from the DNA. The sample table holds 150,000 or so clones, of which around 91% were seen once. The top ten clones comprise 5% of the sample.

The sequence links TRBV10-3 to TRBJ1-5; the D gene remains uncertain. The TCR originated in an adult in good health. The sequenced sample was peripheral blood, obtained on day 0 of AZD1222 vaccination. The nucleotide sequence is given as TGTGCCATCAGTGAGTCCGAGGGAACGCCCCAGCATTTT. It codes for CAISESEGTPQHF.